This T cell receptor (beta chain) was obtained from a study of blood T cell repertoires in COVID-19. Study summary: In each case, the material was cDNA or gDNA derived from T cells, B-cell-depleted T cells, or PBMCs.

Method: immunoSEQ multiplex PCR; TCRdb's copy keeps in-frame clones and lacks some. Here the sample spans 100,000 to 150,000 clones, 60% to 80% being singletons. Germline CDR1 and CDR2: SGHVS and FQNEAQ. V dropped 0 bases and J dropped 2 bases, with 9 bases sitting between them. This CDR3 has 15 residues. This clone came up a few times. The gene calls are TRBV7-8 and TRBJ2-3; D not resolved. This receptor was identified in a man aged 55 to 70 with acute or convalescent COVID-19. Sequencing was done on a sample of peripheral blood. The CDR3 protein is CASSLARLFTDTQYF. The CDR3 nucleotides are TGTGCCAGCAGCTTAGCGCGGTTGTTCACAGATACGCAGTATTTT.